One sample yielded the 20 T cell receptor beta chains listed below, sequenced in a study of blood T cell repertoires in COVID-19 (dated by TCRdb to the early 2020s). Library method: the immunoSEQ multiplex PCR assay. In TCRdb, the immuneACCESS table is reduced to in-frame sequences with V and J assigned. These tables do not hold every clone; where another copy was compared, an unresolved V gene accounts for under half, and the others remain unexplained. This sample has under 200,000 clones in its table, and 84% of those were observed once. The ten biggest clones cover approximately 12% of the sample. Sample: PBMCs or T cells enriched from blood (not recorded which). The source is a man in his fifties who had recovered from COVID-19.

V is TRBV18 and J is TRBJ1-3, with D unresolved. V lost 0 bases and J lost 1, with 7 bases in between. Germline lookup yields CDR1 KGHSH and CDR2 LQKENI. This CDR3 contains 15 residues. The CDR3 DNA is TGTGCCAGCTCACCACCGTCGAGTTCTGGAAACACCATATATTTT. Translating it yields CASSPPSSSGNTIYF.

The chain joins TRBV9 to TRBJ2-7, with 10 bases that match TRBD1. The CDR3 is 16 amino acids. V dropped 3 bases and J dropped 6; count of bases not matched to a gene: 12. Per the germline V gene, CDR1 is SGDLS and CDR2 is YYNGEE. The CDR3 protein is CASSEHPGTGDLEQYF. Written as DNA, the CDR3 is TGTGCCAGCAGCGAGCACCCTGGGACAGGGGATCTCGAGCAGTACTTC.

V gene TRBV30 combines with J gene TRBJ1-2; D not resolved. CDR3 length: 12 amino acids. Germline V gives CDR1 GTSNPN, CDR2 SVGIG (reference sequence). V shed 4 bases and J shed 4 bases, with 10 bases lying between them. The CDR3: CAWTDRVYGYTF. The CDR3 coding sequence is TGTGCCTGGACCGACCGGGTCTATGGCTACACCTTC.

The chain is built from TRBV12-5 and TRBJ2-7, with 9 positions matching TRBD2. The CDR3 is 16 residues long. The junction had 13 bases not matched to a gene; V was cut back by 5 bases and J by 5 bases. CDR1 is LGHNT, CDR2 FRNRAP, per germline. As DNA, the CDR3 is TGTGCTAGTGGTCGAAGCGGGGGGCGTACACCCCACGAGCAGTACTTC. Amino acids: CASGRSGGRTPHEQYF.

The rearrangement joins TRBV23-1 to TRBJ1-2, with TRBD1 matching 12 bases. TRBV23-1 is sorted into the ORF group, with uncertain function. Trimming at V came to 3 bases and at J to 9 bases, leaving 17 bases not matched to a gene. This CDR3 is 18 amino acids long. The CDR3 region has the DNA TGCGCCAGCAGTCACCCCGGGACAGGGGGCGTTTGGGGGATTCGCTACACCTTC. Translation gives CASSHPGTGGVWGIRYTF.

The J gene is TRBJ1-3, the V gene TRBV11-3; D is ambiguous. This CDR3 comprises 13 residues. V was clipped by 4 bases and J by 4 bases, with 8 bases between them. The germline V gene encodes CDR1 SGHNT and CDR2 YENEEA. DNA of the CDR3: TGTGCCAGCAGCTCCGGAGTGGGAAACACCATATATTTT. It specifies CASSSGVGNTIYF.

The rearrangement uses TRBV2 and TRBJ2-5; weak D call: TRBD2 (5 bases). CDR3 length equals 14 residues. The germline V and J ends were trimmed by 1 base and 1 base, with 7 bases remaining between them. The germline V gene has CDR1 SNHLY and CDR2 FYNNEI. The DNA of the CDR3 is TGTGCCAGCAGTGAAGTCGGGGTCCAAGAGACCCAGTACTTC. This sequence encodes CASSEVGVQETQYF.

V and J are TRBV7-3 and TRBJ1-6; the match to TRBD1 covers 7 bases. The V segment lost 4 bases and the J segment 10 bases; nucleotides outside the gene matches: 10. This CDR3 is built from 15 residues. Germline lookup yields CDR1 SGHTA and CDR2 FQGTGA. CDR3 coding DNA: TGTGCCAGCAGCTCAGGACAGGTGAGGGGGTCACCCCTCCACTTT. This encodes CASSSGQVRGSPLHF.

The chain carries TRBV5-1 and TRBJ2-2; 11 positions agree with TRBD2. This CDR3 has 16 residues. Germline values: CDR1 SGHRS, CDR2 YFSETQ. The junction had 8 bases not matched to a gene; V was cut back by 4 bases and J by 6 bases. The CDR3 here is CASSDLAGGLAGELFF. The DNA of the CDR3 is TGCGCCAGCAGCGATCTAGCGGGGGGCTTAGCCGGGGAGCTGTTTTTT.

The rearrangement links TRBV11-3 to TRBJ1-3, with a tentative D call TRBD1 (5 bases). The CDR3 loop spans 16 amino acids. Trimming left V 3 bases short and J 1 base short, with 13 bases between. Germline CDR1 SGHNT, CDR2 YENEEA. CDR3 in DNA: TGTGCCAGCAGCTTGGGGGGGACGTCTTCTGGAAACACCATATATTTT. Protein: CASSLGGTSSGNTIYF. The variable domain in full, completed from reference TRBV11-3 and TRBJ1-3, reads EAGVVQSPRYKIIEKKQPVAFWCNPISGHNTLYWYLQNLGQGPELLIRYENEEAVDDSQLPKDRFSAERLKGVDSTLKIQPAELGDSAVYLCASSLGGTSSGNTIYFGEGSWLTVV.

The chain is built from TRBV19 and TRBJ1-4; unclear D gene. The V end was cut by 6 bases, the J end by 10 bases, with 15 bases between. Germline CDR1 is LNHDA and CDR2 is SQIVND (reference sequence). The CDR3 is 13 residues long. Written as DNA, the CDR3 is TGTGCCAGTAGCCCCCATACCCGCGGAAAACTGTTTTTT. It codes for CASSPHTRGKLFF.

Concerning this clone itself: Within the sample, other DNA sequences also encode this same CDR3. The chain uses TRBV5-6 and TRBJ2-7; D remains ambiguous. V lost 4 bases and J 4 bases, leaving 21 bases between the germline ends. This CDR3 is 16 amino acids long. Germline V CDR1 and CDR2: SGHDT, YYEEEE. CDR3 residues: CASSPTSSFRSYEQYF. CDR3 sequence (DNA): TGTGCCAGCAGCCCCACATCCAGTTTTCGCTCTTACGAGCAGTACTTC.

The chain employs TRBV5-4 and TRBJ2-3, with a possible D match to TRBD1 (6 bases). V dropped 0 bases and J dropped 4 bases, with 15 bases sitting between them. The CDR3 length is 16 residues. The V gene's germline CDR1 is SGHNT and CDR2 YYREEE (reference sequence). CDR3 residues: CASSLDFGDTPDTQYF. CDR3 nucleotides: TGTGCCAGCAGCTTGGACTTTGGGGACACCCCAGATACGCAGTATTTT.

This clone was observed once. The V gene is TRBV7-2, the J gene TRBJ2-7; 7 positions match TRBD1. The germline CDR1 and CDR2 sequences are SGHTA and FQGNSA. Germline trimming cut 5 bases from V and 3 bases from J; bases unmatched to any gene: 4. This CDR3 region has 13 residues. DNA for the CDR3: TGTGCCAGCAGCCTATGGGACAGCTACGAGCAGTACTTC. This sequence encodes CASSLWDSYEQYF.

This clone was recorded only once. This chain joins TRBV24-1 and TRBJ2-2, with D tentatively TRBD2 (5 bases). CDR3 length: 13 residues. Trimming left V 8 bases short and J 4 bases short, with 10 bases between. Germline V gene data show CDR1 as KGHDR and CDR2 as SFDVKD. In DNA, the CDR3 is TGTGCCACCAAAGAGGGCACCACCGGGGAGCTGTTTTTT. The encoded protein is CATKEGTTGELFF.

This chain joins TRBV7-9 and TRBJ2-5, with D maybe TRBD1 (6 bases). CDR3 length: 15 residues. Trimming cost V 0 bases and J 5 bases, with 13 bases left between them. Germline V gene lookup returns CDR1 SEHNR and CDR2 FQNEAQ (reference sequence). The CDR3 is CASSLARGLGETQYF. The CDR3 region has the DNA TGTGCCAGCAGCTTAGCCAGGGGCCTTGGGGAGACCCAGTACTTC.

The V and J genes are TRBV12-5 and TRBJ2-3; 15 bases match TRBD2. CDR1 is LGHNT, CDR2 FRNRAP, per germline. This CDR3 is 18 amino acids long. V dropped 6 bases and J dropped 1; count of bases not matched to a gene: 8. This CDR3 reads CASGPGLAGGPRTDTQYF. The CDR3 bases are TGTGCTAGTGGCCCAGGACTAGCGGGGGGGCCGCGCACAGATACGCAGTATTTT.

This sequence joins TRBV5-4 and TRBJ2-3, with a tentative D call TRBD1 (5 bases). V was shortened by 1 base and J by 4 bases, with 16 bases between the two germline ends. In germline, CDR1 is SGHNT, CDR2 YYREEE (reference sequence). CDR3 length: 16 residues. This chain's CDR3 is CASSLRAAGWADTQYF. The CDR3 DNA is TGTGCCAGCAGCTTGCGTGCGGCAGGGTGGGCAGATACGCAGTATTTT. Variable domain in full (rest from reference TRBV5-4 and TRBJ2-3): ETGVTQSPTHLIKTRGQQVTLRCSSQSGHNTVSWYQQALGQGPQFIFQYYREEENGRGNFPPRFSGLQFPNYSSELNVNALELDDSALYLCASSLRAAGWADTQYFGPGTRLTVL.

V gene TRBV4-1 combines with J gene TRBJ1-5; TRBD1 is a possible D gene (5 bases). Germline loops: CDR1 MGHRA, CDR2 YSYEKL. V was cut by 1 base and J by 4 bases, with 14 bases left in between. The CDR3 contains 16 residues. CDR3 region: CASSQGSQGLNQPQHF. In DNA form, the CDR3 reads TGCGCCAGCAGCCAAGGGAGCCAGGGCTTAAATCAGCCCCAGCATTTT.

This clone has just one count. The rearrangement uses TRBV4-1 and TRBJ2-1; 14 bases map to TRBD2. J gave up 10 bases and V 2 bases, and 4 bases lay outside the gene matches. The CDR3 is 15 amino acids. From germline, CDR1 is MGHRA and CDR2 YSYEKL. The CDR3 sequence: CASSQLGLAGEEQFF. CDR3 sequence (DNA): TGCGCCAGCAGCCAACTGGGACTAGCGGGGGAGGAGCAGTTCTTC.